This T cell receptor beta chain was found in a study of T cell responses to AZD1222 COVID-19 vaccine. Method: immunoSEQ multiplex PCR; TCRdb's copy keeps in-frame clones and lacks some. This sample has some 130,000 clones; approximately 90% occur once, and the top ten carry roughly 6%. About this clone itself: Its target is unknown.

The study, taken as a whole, reports: After the peak T cell response, and only then, were repertoires sampled. A reported finding is that nearly half of spike-specific TCRs target unmutated variant regions. The study found vaccine-associated CD4 TCRs spanning spike, dominant at 160-218 and 743-854.

The V and J ends lost 2 bases and 4 bases respectively, with 9 bases between them. This CDR3 comprises 13 residues. Germline CDR1 SGHRS, CDR2 YFSETQ. This TCR came from an adult in good health. The sample consisted of peripheral blood, taken on day 0 of AZD1222 vaccination. This chain uses TRBV5-1 with TRBJ1-2; D not certain. The CDR3 region has the DNA TGCGCCAGCAGCTTCGGTACGGCCTATGGCTACACCTTC. Protein sequence: CASSFGTAYGYTF.